This T cell receptor (beta chain) derives from a study of T-cell reconstitution after alpha-beta-depleted transplantation in children. Looked up from germline, CDR1 is LGHNA and CDR2 is YNFKEQ. The CDR3 is 17 amino acids. V was clipped by 0 bases and J by 2 bases, with 14 bases between them. The TCRbeta library incorporated unique molecular identifiers. MiXCR, applied by TCRdb to the PCR reads, yields one record per CDR3 protein. The sample has around 100,000 distinct CDR3 sequences; about 9.4% are singletons. The material was PBMCs, obtained before TCRalphabeta/CD19-depleted stem cell transplant. The sequence was collected from a boy between 2 and 10 years old with acute lymphoblastic leukemia, due to receive a stem cell transplant. V is TRBV4-2 and J is TRBJ2-1; D is unclear. The CDR3 nucleotides read TGTGCCAGCAGCCAAGACCCATGGGCTGGCCCCTACAATGAGCAGTTCTTC. Residues: CASSQDPWAGPYNEQFF.